This is a list of T cell receptor beta chains from one sample in a study of blood T cells in healthy people across ages. TCRdb processed the 5' RACE reads anew with MiXCR; each CDR3 protein has one entry. The sample lists some 370,000 distinct CDR3 sequences, over 45% occurring once. The sequenced sample consisted of blood. The receptors shown here come from a man aged 55 to 70 in good health. The CDR3 runs from the conserved cysteine through the conserved F or W. D genes are given only for firm matches. The size of a clone is reported for some rows only, either as once, few or many, or as a class for expanded clones.

D gene	V gene	J gene	clone size	CDR3 protein	CDR3 DNA
NA	TRBV3-1	TRBJ2-7	NA	CASSPLRDLKGEQYF	TGTGCCAGCAGCCCGCTAAGGGACCTAAAGGGCGAGCAGTACTTC
NA	TRBV11-1	TRBJ2-7	NA	CASSLQQGIYEQYF	TGTGCCAGCAGCTTACAACAGGGAATCTACGAGCAGTACTTC
NA	TRBV20-1	TRBJ2-1	once	CSASVPASYNEQFF	TGCAGTGCTAGTGTCCCAGCCTCGTACAATGAGCAGTTCTTC
NA	TRBV29-1	TRBJ2-7	NA	CSVEDRFLEQYF	TGCAGCGTTGAAGATCGCTTTCTGGAGCAGTACTTC
TRBD2	TRBV5-1	TRBJ2-5	NA	CASSLGTSPFWQETQYF	TGCGCCAGCAGCTTGGGGACTAGCCCCTTCTGGCAAGAGACCCAGTACTTC
TRBD2	TRBV27	TRBJ2-7	few	CASSWGGANEQYF	TGTGCCAGCAGTTGGGGGGGAGCAAACGAGCAGTACTTC
NA	TRBV7-2	TRBJ2-5	NA	CASSLAAQGALETQYF	TGTGCCAGCAGCTTAGCTGCCCAGGGCGCGCTAGAGACCCAGTACTTC
TRBD2	TRBV6-2/TRBV6-3	TRBJ2-3	NA	CASKKNGLGVQDTQYF	TGTGCCAGCAAGAAAAACGGACTAGGCGTACAAGATACGCAGTATTTT
NA	TRBV18	TRBJ1-1	NA	CASSPGQAPNTEAFF	TGTGCCAGCTCACCAGGGCAGGCACCAAACACTGAAGCTTTCTTT
NA	TRBV29-1	TRBJ1-2	few	CSVADNNYGYTF	TGCAGCGTTGCTGACAACAACTATGGCTACACCTTC
NA	TRBV5-6	TRBJ2-7	NA	CASSSGHLIGYEQYF	TGTGCCAGCAGCTCCGGGCACTTGATTGGGTACGAGCAGTACTTC
TRBD2	TRBV29-1	TRBJ2-5	few	CSVRDRWGSGRAETQYF	TGCAGCGTACGGGACCGTTGGGGTAGCGGGAGGGCAGAGACCCAGTACTTC
NA	TRBV7-2	TRBJ1-1	NA	CASSLQGPNTEAFF	TGTGCCAGCAGCTTACAGGGCCCGAACACTGAAGCTTTCTTT
NA	TRBV3-1	TRBJ2-7	NA	CASSQEGQSDEQYF	TGTGCCAGCAGCCAGGAGGGCCAGTCCGACGAGCAGTACTTC
TRBD2	TRBV5-1	TRBJ2-3	NA	CASSFSSGSADTQYF	TGCGCCAGCAGCTTCTCTAGCGGGAGCGCAGATACGCAGTATTTT
NA	TRBV6-1	TRBJ2-5	few	CASSEAFFQFQETQYF	TGTGCCAGCAGTGAAGCGTTTTTCCAATTTCAAGAGACCCAGTACTTC
TRBD1	TRBV11-3	TRBJ2-3	NA	CASSEAGTGGFGQNTQYF	TGTGCCAGCAGCGAGGCCGGGACAGGGGGTTTTGGTCAGAATACGCAGTATTTT
NA	TRBV12-3/TRBV12-4	TRBJ2-2	many	CASSLRRGQSTGELFF	TGTGCCAGCAGTTTACGACGGGGGCAATCCACCGGGGAGCTGTTTTTT
NA	TRBV2	TRBJ2-3	NA	CASMISGGAQYF	TGTGCCAGCATGATTAGTGGTGGAGCGCAGTATTTT
NA	TRBV6-1	TRBJ2-1	once	CASSEGFSYNEQFF	TGTGCCAGCAGTGAAGGGTTTTCCTACAATGAGCAGTTCTTC
TRBD1	TRBV6-5	TRBJ2-5	NA	CASSSGQGSTQYF	TGTGCCAGCAGTTCTGGACAGGGGTCGACCCAGTACTTC
NA	TRBV20-1	TRBJ2-3	NA	CSGLVPDTQYF	TGCAGTGGACTGGTCCCGGATACGCAGTATTTT
TRBD1	TRBV9	TRBJ2-3	NA	CANSVGPGTGGRDTQYF	TGTGCCAACAGCGTGGGGCCCGGGACAGGGGGTCGGGATACGCAGTATTTT
NA	TRBV2	TRBJ1-1	NA	CASSERGVWAFF	TGTGCCAGCAGTGAACGGGGGGTTTGGGCTTTCTTT
NA	TRBV11-2	TRBJ2-3	NA	CASSQAPVDTQSF	TGTGCCAGCAGCCAGGCGCCCGTGGATACGCAGTCTTTT
NA	TRBV2	TRBJ2-1	few	CASLRPSLNNEQFF	TGTGCCAGCCTACGCCCCTCCTTAAACAATGAGCAGTTCTTC
NA	TRBV24-1	TRBJ2-3	NA	CATSDPGTNTDTQYF	TGTGCCACCAGTGACCCGGGGACAAATACAGATACGCAGTATTTT
NA	TRBV18	TRBJ1-2	NA	CASSPVRSDLVTF	TGTGCCAGCTCACCGGTCCGCAGCGATCTAGTCACCTTC
TRBD1	TRBV27	TRBJ2-5	few	CASSLRLGQAGTQYF	TGTGCCAGCAGTTTGAGGCTGGGACAGGCGGGGACCCAGTACTTC